The 30 T cell receptor beta chains below come from one sample, sequenced in a study of T-cell reconstitution after alpha-beta-depleted transplantation in children. It was with unique molecular identifiers that the TCRbeta library was prepared. Each CDR3 protein gets one entry after TCRdb re-called the PCR reads with MiXCR. This table holds about 250,000 distinct CDR3 sequences, under 30% found once. The sample here was PBMCs, mostly from graft donor cells, taken 360 days after TCRalphabeta/CD19-depleted stem cell transplant. The receptors were gathered from a female patient aged 2-9 years who had a stem cell transplant for congenital amegakaryocytic thrombocytopenia, so the T cells may come from the graft donor.

The rearrangement links TRBV5-1 to TRBJ1-2; 7 nucleotides line up with TRBD1. The CDR3 has 16 amino acids. Germline loops: CDR1 SGHRS, CDR2 YFSETQ. J was trimmed by 3 bases and V by 2 bases; bases with no gene match: 10. CDR3 sequence: CASSLNLQGRHYGYTF. CDR3 nucleotide sequence: TGCGCCAGCAGCTTAAACCTACAGGGGCGCCACTATGGCTACACCTTC.

This rearrangement joins TRBV12-3 or TRBV12-4 to TRBJ2-2; a weak D match, TRBD1 (6 bases). This CDR3 has 16 residues. V shed 7 bases and J shed 3 bases, with 18 bases lying between them. The DNA of the CDR3 is TGTGCCAGCACCCAGGGGCCGGACACCTACACCGGGGAGCTGTTTTTT. It codes for CASTQGPDTYTGELFF.

The gene calls are TRBV18 and TRBJ2-3, with 8 bases aligning to TRBD1. This CDR3 is built from 16 residues. V dropped 4 bases and J dropped 2; count of bases not matched to a gene: 8. Germline CDR1 and CDR2: KGHSH and LQKENI. The CDR3 bases are TGTGCCAGCTCACTCACGGGGACAGGCAACACAGATACGCAGTATTTT. It translates to CASSLTGTGNTDTQYF.

This clonotype was found a few times. This chain links TRBV3-1 with TRBJ2-3; D might be TRBD2 (6 bases). Trimming cost V 4 bases and J 6 bases, with 8 bases left between them. Germline loops: CDR1 LGHDT, CDR2 YNNKEL (reference sequence). The CDR3 is made up of 12 amino acids. CDR3 nucleotide sequence: TGTGCCAGCAGCCCCGCGGGGGATACGCAGTATTTT. Amino acids: CASSPAGDTQYF.

This clonotype was recorded many times. The V and J genes are TRBV29-1 and TRBJ2-1; 13 nucleotides match TRBD2. The germline V gene encodes CDR1 SQVTM and CDR2 ANQGSEA. There are 15 residues in the CDR3. V lost 4 bases to trimming and J lost 15 bases; unmatched junction nucleotides: 15. The CDR3 spells CSVAALAGGPTQPFF. Here the CDR3 DNA reads TGCAGCGTTGCCGCACTAGCGGGAGGGCCAACTCAACCGTTCTTC.

This clonotype was seen a handful of times. This chain joins TRBV5-1 and TRBJ2-3; D is possibly TRBD2 (5 bases). The V gene lost 2 bases and the J gene lost 4 bases, with 17 bases spanning the gap. Per germline, CDR1 SGHRS and CDR2 YFSETQ. This CDR3 is built from 16 residues. The CDR3 DNA is TGCGCCAGCAGCTTACTCTTGGGAGAGGAGTCAGATACGCAGTATTTT. Translation: CASSLLLGEESDTQYF.

The sample holds many counts of this clonotype. V and J are TRBV12-3 or TRBV12-4 and TRBJ1-2; 7 nucleotides match TRBD1. V shed 6 bases, J shed 4 bases, and the junction held 17 bases outside the gene matches. The length of the CDR3 is 17 residues. The CDR3 DNA is TGTGCCAGCAGAGCTACCGGGACAGCCGGTTGGAGCTATGGCTACACCTTC. Amino acid sequence: CASRATGTAGWSYGYTF.

The V and J genes are TRBV4-1 and TRBJ1-4; weak D call: TRBD1 (5 bases). The CDR3 is 16 amino acids. Deletions cut 1 base from V and 4 bases from J, with 13 bases between. Germline CDR1 is MGHRA and CDR2 is YSYEKL. For the CDR3, the DNA is TGCGCCAGCAGCCAAGGGGGCACCACCATTAATGAAAAACTGTTTTTT. Residues: CASSQGGTTINEKLFF.

CDR3 loop: CASSQEPPGTSQETQYF. In DNA, the CDR3 is TGTGCCAGCAGCCAAGAGCCTCCTGGGACTAGCCAAGAGACCCAGTACTTC. J is TRBJ2-5 and V is TRBV3-1, with 8 bases fitting TRBD2. The germline V gene has CDR1 LGHDT and CDR2 YNNKEL (reference sequence). With 0 bases clipped from V and 1 base from J, the junction kept 7 bases outside the gene matches. The length of the CDR3 is 17 residues.

V is TRBV2 and J is TRBJ1-1; TRBD1 is a possible D gene (6 bases). CDR3 size: 16 residues. CDR1 and CDR2 from the germline V gene are SNHLY and FYNNEI. The V gene lost 7 bases and the J gene lost 6 bases, with 24 bases spanning the gap. The CDR3 sequence is CASNPVGGRKVSEAFF. The CDR3 region has the DNA TGTGCCAGCAACCCGGTGGGGGGGCGCAAGGTCTCTGAAGCTTTCTTT.

This clonotype appeared a few times. The rearrangement links TRBV4-1 to TRBJ2-7; maybe TRBD1 (7 bases). V was cut by 4 bases and J by 0 bases, with 22 bases left in between. Germline CDR1 and CDR2: MGHRA and YSYEKL. The CDR3 is 18 residues long. The CDR3 sequence: CASSPITGGTASSYEQYF. DNA of the CDR3: TGCGCCAGCAGCCCAATAACAGGAGGGACAGCTTCCTCCTACGAGCAGTACTTC.

This clonotype came up many times. The V call is TRBV4-1, the J call TRBJ2-3; no clear D gene. Trimming took off 3 bases at V and 0 bases at J, with 13 bases between the two ends. This CDR3 contains 16 residues. Germline V lookup: CDR1 MGHRA, CDR2 YSYEKL. The CDR3 region has the DNA TGCGCCAGCAGCCATCCCGGGCTTAGGAGCACAGATACGCAGTATTTT. This sequence encodes CASSHPGLRSTDTQYF.

As regards this clonotype: A read error may produce the germline difference seen at one junction end. This chain connects TRBV7-2 to TRBJ2-5; D remains ambiguous. This CDR3 spans 15 amino acids. CDR1 and CDR2 (germline): SGHTA, FQGNSA. The CDR3 reads CASSTDGRVVRKALF. In DNA form, the CDR3 reads TGTGCCAGCAGCACGGACGGAAGAGTCGTTCGTAAGGCCCTATTC.

This clonotype was counted a few times. The genes are TRBV6-5 and TRBJ2-2; D may be TRBD2 (6 bases). This CDR3 region has 17 residues. The germline V gene encodes CDR1 MNHEY and CDR2 SVGAGI. V was pared by 4 bases and J by 7 bases, with 22 bases between. CDR3 in amino acids: CASSWSVGGAPGGELFF. The DNA of the CDR3 is TGTGCCAGCAGTTGGTCCGTGGGGGGAGCTCCGGGCGGGGAGCTGTTTTTT.

The chain combines TRBV20-1 with TRBJ1-5, with D unclear. Germline lookup yields CDR1 DFQATT and CDR2 SNEGSKA (reference sequence). Between the trimmed V and J ends, which lost 2 bases and 1 base, there was a span of 12 bases. This CDR3 spans 15 amino acids. CDR3 residues: CSARIGLGSNQPQHF. As DNA, the CDR3 is TGCAGTGCTAGAATCGGGCTCGGGAGCAATCAGCCCCAGCATTTT.

In this sample, this clonotype turned up a few times. The chain couples TRBV7-9 to TRBJ2-7, with D possibly being TRBD1 (6 bases). The V gene's germline CDR1 is SEHNR and CDR2 FQNEAQ (reference sequence). Trimming removed 5 bases at V and 2 bases at J, with 13 bases between. The CDR3 extends over 14 amino acids. This CDR3 is CASSPEGDTYEQYF. CDR3 coding DNA: TGTGCCAGCAGCCCCGAGGGGGATACCTACGAGCAGTACTTC.

This chain connects TRBV4-1 to TRBJ1-2; 8 bases align to TRBD1. Germline-derived CDR1 and CDR2 are MGHRA and YSYEKL. CDR3 length equals 19 residues. The V and J ends lost 0 bases and 5 bases, in that order; junction bases with no gene match: 17. CDR3 sequence (DNA): TGCGCCAGCAGCCAAGAACCGATACCACCTCCGCACAGGGGGTATGGCTACACCTTC. Encoded protein: CASSQEPIPPPHRGYGYTF.

This clonotype has ten or more counts. The chain combines TRBV7-9 with TRBJ2-3; D remains ambiguous. Germline lookup yields CDR1 SEHNR and CDR2 FQNEAQ (reference sequence). Trimming pared 7 bases from V and 3 bases from J, leaving 5 bases between. The CDR3 spans 11 residues. As DNA, the CDR3 is TGTGCCAGCACCAGAACAGATACGCAGTATTTT. Translated: CASTRTDTQYF. The whole variable domain, remainder taken from reference TRBV7-9 and TRBJ2-3, is DTGVSQNPRHKITKRGQNVTFRCDPISEHNRLYWYRQTLGQGPEFLTYFQNEAQLEKSRLLSDRFSAERPKGSFSTLEIQRTEQGDSAMYLCASTRTDTQYFGPGTRLTVL.

Many counts were recorded for this clonotype. The gene calls are TRBV4-1 and TRBJ2-7; D tentatively fits TRBD1 or TRBD2 (5 bases each). The CDR3 extends over 14 amino acids. V was cut by 1 base and J by 4 bases, with 11 bases left in between. Germline values: CDR1 MGHRA, CDR2 YSYEKL. The CDR3 region is CASSQVQGEYEQYF. CDR3 DNA: TGCGCCAGCAGCCAAGTCCAGGGAGAATACGAGCAGTACTTC.

This chain uses TRBV5-1 with TRBJ1-2, with 8 nucleotides matching TRBD1. Germline values: CDR1 SGHRS, CDR2 YFSETQ. J lost 8 bases, V lost 5 bases, and 14 bases had no gene match. The CDR3 totals 15 residues. This chain's CDR3 is CASRKGTGPPRGYTF. CDR3 in DNA: TGCGCCAGCAGGAAAGGGACAGGTCCGCCTAGGGGCTACACCTTC.

The rearrangement links TRBV20-1 to TRBJ2-1, with unresolved D. The CDR3 sequence is 13 residues long. Trimming pared 7 bases from V and 4 bases from J, leaving 14 bases between. Germline V gene data show CDR1 as DFQATT and CDR2 as SNEGSKA (reference sequence). CDR3 coding DNA: TGCAGTGGAAAGGACGTTTTTTACAATGAGCAGTTCTTC. It specifies CSGKDVFYNEQFF.

V usage is TRBV20-1 and J usage is TRBJ2-7, with 8 bases lining up with TRBD2. J lost 0 bases, V lost 5 bases, and 12 bases had no gene match. The CDR3 totals 16 residues. Germline loops: CDR1 DFQATT, CDR2 SNEGSKA (reference sequence). The CDR3 bases are TGCAGTGCTGACTTACAGACTAGCGCGAGCTCCTACGAGCAGTACTTC. Amino acids: CSADLQTSASSYEQYF.

This clonotype was found a few times. One end of the junction is discordant with germline, which a read error may explain. This chain joins TRBV30 and TRBJ2-3, with TRBD2 matching 9 bases. CDR3 length: 13 residues. Germline loops: CDR1 GTSNPN, CDR2 SVGIG (reference sequence). CDR3 loop: CAWTSGGGGHLRF. Written as DNA, the CDR3 is TGTGCCTGGACTTCAGGCGGGGGGGGCCATTTACGGTTT.

The chain recombines TRBV3-1 with TRBJ2-1; 9 bases are a match to TRBD2. Trimming removed 4 bases from V and 7 bases from J; junction bases left unmatched: 11. The CDR3 length is 16 residues. The germline V gene encodes CDR1 LGHDT and CDR2 YNNKEL (reference sequence). CDR3 DNA sequence: TGTGCCAGCAGCCCCCGTAGAGCGGGAGGAGGGAATGAGCAGTTCTTC. Translated, it gives CASSPRRAGGGNEQFF.

The chain uses TRBV7-9 and TRBJ1-4, with D uncertain. The length of the CDR3 is 11 residues. Germline CDR1 SEHNR, CDR2 FQNEAQ (reference sequence). V lost 11 bases and J lost 7, with 11 bases in between. The CDR3 reads CAGSFVEKLFF. The CDR3 DNA sequence: TGTGCCGGCTCTTTTGTTGAAAAACTGTTTTTT.

The chain joins TRBV7-2 to TRBJ2-7, with D possibly TRBD1 on 7 matching bases. V gave up 1 base and J gave up 4 bases, with 14 bases separating them. The germline CDR1 and CDR2 sequences are SGHTA and FQGNSA. The CDR3 has 15 amino acids. The DNA of the CDR3 is TGTGCCAGCAGCTTAGATTTGGCAGGGGGGTACGAGCAGTACTTC. It codes for CASSLDLAGGYEQYF.

There are a few counts of this clonotype. The gene calls are TRBV9 and TRBJ2-3, with TRBD2 identical over 9 bases. V gave up 6 bases and J gave up 1 base; unmatched junction bases: 3. Per the germline V gene, CDR1 is SGDLS and CDR2 is YYNGEE. CDR3 length: 14 residues. CDR3 nucleotides: TGTGCCAGCAACCAGCGGGGGGGCACAGATACGCAGTATTTT. This gives the protein CASNQRGGTDTQYF. Looking up the rest from reference TRBV9 and TRBJ2-3 gives the full variable domain: DSGVTQTPKHLITATGQRVTLRCSPRSGDLSVYWYQQSLDQGLQFLIQYYNGEERAKGNILERFSAQQFPDLHSELNLSSLELGDSALYFCASNQRGGTDTQYFGPGTRLTVL.

This clonotype was seen many times. The CDR3 region is CASSFALAVNEQFF. The CDR3 DNA reads as TGTGCCAGCAGTTTCGCATTAGCGGTAAATGAGCAGTTCTTC. The V call is TRBV12-3 or TRBV12-4, the J call TRBJ2-1; possibly TRBD2 for D (6 bases). V was shortened by 3 bases and J by 7 bases, with 13 bases between the two germline ends. The CDR3 loop spans 14 amino acids.

In its sample, this clonotype was seen a few times. The rearrangement links TRBV24-1 to TRBJ2-2; TRBD1 matches 10 bases. The CDR3 spans 20 residues. Trimming at V came to 7 bases and at J to 0 bases, leaving 16 bases not matched to a gene. Germline assignment: CDR1 KGHDR and CDR2 SFDVKD. The CDR3: CATRAQGQGFLNANTGELFF. Written as DNA, the CDR3 is TGTGCCACCAGAGCACAGGGACAGGGGTTCCTAAACGCGAACACCGGGGAGCTGTTTTTT.

A few counts support this clonotype. The chain recombines TRBV21-1 with TRBJ2-5; the table assigns TRBD2, which was not confirmed against the DNA. TRBV21-1 is described as a pseudogene. The length of the CDR3 is 16 residues. CDR3 DNA sequence: TGTGCCAGCAGCATTCTAGCGGGAGGGAGGCGAGAGACCCAGTACTTC. Its protein is CASSILAGGRRETQYF.